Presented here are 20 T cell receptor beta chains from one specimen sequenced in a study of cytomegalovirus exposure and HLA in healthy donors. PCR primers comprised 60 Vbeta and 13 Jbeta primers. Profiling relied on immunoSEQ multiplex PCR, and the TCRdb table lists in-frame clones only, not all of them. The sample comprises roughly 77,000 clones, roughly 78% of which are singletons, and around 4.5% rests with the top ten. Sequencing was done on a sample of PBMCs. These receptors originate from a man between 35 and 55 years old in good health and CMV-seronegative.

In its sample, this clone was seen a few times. In DNA form, the CDR3 reads TGTGCCAGCCGTCCCGGGAATTTCTACGAGCAGTACTTC. The encoded protein is CASRPGNFYEQYF. The V call is TRBV28, the J call TRBJ2-7; D is possibly TRBD2 (5 bases). V lost 8 bases and J lost 3, with 14 bases in between. The CDR3 has 13 amino acids. CDR1 is MDHEN, CDR2 SYDVKM, per germline.

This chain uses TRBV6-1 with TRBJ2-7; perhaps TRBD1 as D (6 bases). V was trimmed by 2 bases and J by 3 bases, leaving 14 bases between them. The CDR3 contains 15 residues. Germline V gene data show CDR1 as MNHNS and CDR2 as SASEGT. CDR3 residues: CASSELQGWDYEQYF. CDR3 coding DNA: TGTGCCAGCAGTGAACTACAGGGTTGGGACTACGAGCAGTACTTC.

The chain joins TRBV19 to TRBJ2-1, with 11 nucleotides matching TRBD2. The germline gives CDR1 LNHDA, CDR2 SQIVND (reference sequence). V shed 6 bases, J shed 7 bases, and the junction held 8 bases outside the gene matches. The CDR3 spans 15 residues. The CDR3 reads CASSPTSGSGNEQFF. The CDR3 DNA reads TGTGCCAGTAGCCCCACTAGCGGGAGTGGAAATGAGCAGTTCTTC.

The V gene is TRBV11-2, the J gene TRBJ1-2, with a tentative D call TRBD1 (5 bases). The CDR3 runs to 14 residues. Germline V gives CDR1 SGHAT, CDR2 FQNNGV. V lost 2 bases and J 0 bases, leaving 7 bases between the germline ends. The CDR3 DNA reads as TGTGCCAGCAGCTTAACAGGAGCTAACTATGGCTACACCTTC. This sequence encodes CASSLTGANYGYTF. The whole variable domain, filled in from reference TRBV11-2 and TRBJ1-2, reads EAGVAQSPRYKIIEKRQSVAFWCNPISGHATLYWYQQILGQGPKLLIQFQNNGVVDDSQLPKDRFSAERLKGVDSTLKIQPAKLEDSAVYLCASSLTGANYGYTFGSGTRLTVV.

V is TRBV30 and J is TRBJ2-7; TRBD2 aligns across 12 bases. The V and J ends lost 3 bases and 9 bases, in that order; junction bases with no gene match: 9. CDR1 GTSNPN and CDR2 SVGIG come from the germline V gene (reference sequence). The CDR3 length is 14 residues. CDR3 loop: CAWSPRTSGILQYF. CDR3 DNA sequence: TGTGCCTGGAGCCCCCGGACTAGCGGGATTTTGCAGTACTTC.

This CDR3 is CASSQAAGYDYGYTF. For the CDR3, the DNA is TGTGCCAGCAGCCAAGCGGCAGGGTATGACTATGGCTACACCTTC. The gene calls are TRBV4-2 and TRBJ1-2, with TRBD1 as a possible D gene (5 bases). CDR1 LGHNA and CDR2 YNFKEQ come from the germline V gene. Deletions cut 1 base from V and 3 bases from J, with 12 bases between. The CDR3 totals 15 residues.

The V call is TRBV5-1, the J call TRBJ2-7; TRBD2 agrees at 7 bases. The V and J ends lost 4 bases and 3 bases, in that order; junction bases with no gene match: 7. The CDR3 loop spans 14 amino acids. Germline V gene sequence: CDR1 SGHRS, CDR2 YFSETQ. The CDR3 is CASSPWGGVYEQYF. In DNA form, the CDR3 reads TGCGCCAGCAGCCCCTGGGGGGGGGTCTACGAGCAGTACTTC.

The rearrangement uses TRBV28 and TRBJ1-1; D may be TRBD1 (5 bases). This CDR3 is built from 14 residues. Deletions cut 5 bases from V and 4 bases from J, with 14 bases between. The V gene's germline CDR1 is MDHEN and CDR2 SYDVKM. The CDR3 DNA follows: TGTGCCAGCAGTGGGGGGTCGAGGAGCACTGAAGCTTTCTTT. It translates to CASSGGSRSTEAFF. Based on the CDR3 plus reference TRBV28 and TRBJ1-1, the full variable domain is DVKVTQSSRYLVKRTGEKVFLECVQDMDHENMFWYRQDPGLGLRLIYFSYDVKMKEKGDIPEGYSVSREKKERFSLILESASTNQTSMYLCASSGGSRSTEAFFGQGTRLTVV.

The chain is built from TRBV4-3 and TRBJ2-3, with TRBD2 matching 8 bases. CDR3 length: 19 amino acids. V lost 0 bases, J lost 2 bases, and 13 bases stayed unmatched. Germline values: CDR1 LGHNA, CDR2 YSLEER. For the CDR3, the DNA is TGCGCCAGCAGCCAAGATCTCCCCCGGCGGGGGGTCTCCACAGATACGCAGTATTTT. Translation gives CASSQDLPRRGVSTDTQYF.

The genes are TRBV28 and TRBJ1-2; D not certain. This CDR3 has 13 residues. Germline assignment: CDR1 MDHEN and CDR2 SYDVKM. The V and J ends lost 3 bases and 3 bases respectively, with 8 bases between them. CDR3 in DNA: TGTGCCAGCAGTTTTTACAAAGACTATGGCTACACCTTC. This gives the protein CASSFYKDYGYTF.

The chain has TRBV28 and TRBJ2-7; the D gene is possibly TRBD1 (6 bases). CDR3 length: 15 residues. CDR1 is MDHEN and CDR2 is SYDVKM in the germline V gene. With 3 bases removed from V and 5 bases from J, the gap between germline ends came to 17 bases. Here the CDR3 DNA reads TGTGCCAGCAGTTTCTTTTCGCAGGGGTTGGACGAGCAGTACTTC. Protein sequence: CASSFFSQGLDEQYF.

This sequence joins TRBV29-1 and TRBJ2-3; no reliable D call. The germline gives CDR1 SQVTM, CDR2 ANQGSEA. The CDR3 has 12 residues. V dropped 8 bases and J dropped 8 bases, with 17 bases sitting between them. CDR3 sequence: CSPKAISGTQYF. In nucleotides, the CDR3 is TGCAGCCCCAAAGCCATTTCGGGTACGCAGTATTTT.

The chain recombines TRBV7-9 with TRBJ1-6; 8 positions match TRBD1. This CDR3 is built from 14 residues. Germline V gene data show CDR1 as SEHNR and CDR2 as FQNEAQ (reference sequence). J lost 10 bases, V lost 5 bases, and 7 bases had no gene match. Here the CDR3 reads CASSQQGGSSPLHF. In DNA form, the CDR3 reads TGTGCCAGCAGCCAACAGGGGGGAAGCTCACCCCTCCACTTT.

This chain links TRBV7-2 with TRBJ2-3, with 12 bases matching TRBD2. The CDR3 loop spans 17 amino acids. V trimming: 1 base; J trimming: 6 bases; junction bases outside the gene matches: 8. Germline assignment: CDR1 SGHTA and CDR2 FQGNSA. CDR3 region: CASSLDPSGRARDTQYF. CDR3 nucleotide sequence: TGTGCCAGCAGCTTAGATCCTAGCGGGAGGGCCCGGGATACGCAGTATTTT.

CDR3 sequence: CASSSPSLKSYEQYF. The DNA for the CDR3 is TGTGCCAGCAGTAGCCCCTCTTTGAAGAGCTACGAGCAGTACTTC. The chain joins TRBV6-1 to TRBJ2-5; D not resolved. The better agreement between TRBJ2-7 and the DNA end casts doubt on the J call. This CDR3 spans 15 amino acids. CDR1 is MNHNS and CDR2 is SASEGT in the germline V gene.

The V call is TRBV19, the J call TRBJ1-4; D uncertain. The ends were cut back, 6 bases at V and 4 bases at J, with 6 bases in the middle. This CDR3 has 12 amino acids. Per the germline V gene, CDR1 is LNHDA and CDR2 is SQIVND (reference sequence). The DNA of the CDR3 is TGTGCCAGTAGCGTTAGTAATGAAAAACTGTTTTTT. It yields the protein CASSVSNEKLFF.

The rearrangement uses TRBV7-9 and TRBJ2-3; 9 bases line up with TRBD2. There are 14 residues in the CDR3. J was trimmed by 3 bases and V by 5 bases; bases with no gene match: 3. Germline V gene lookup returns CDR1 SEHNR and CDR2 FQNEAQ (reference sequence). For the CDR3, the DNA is TGTGCCAGCAGCGCGGGACTAGCAACAGATACGCAGTATTTT. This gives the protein CASSAGLATDTQYF.

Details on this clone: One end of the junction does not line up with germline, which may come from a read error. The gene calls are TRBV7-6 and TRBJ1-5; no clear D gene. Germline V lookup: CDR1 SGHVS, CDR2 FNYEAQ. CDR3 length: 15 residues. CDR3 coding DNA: TGTGCCAGCAGCTTAGATGAGCTCAGCAATCAGCGCCAGCATTTT. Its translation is CASSLDELSNQRQHF.

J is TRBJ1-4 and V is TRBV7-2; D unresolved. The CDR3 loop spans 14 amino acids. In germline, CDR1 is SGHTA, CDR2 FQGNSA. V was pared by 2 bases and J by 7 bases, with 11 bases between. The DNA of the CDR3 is TGTGCCAGCAGCTTATACGGTGCTGCTGAAAAACTGTTTTTT. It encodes CASSLYGAAEKLFF.

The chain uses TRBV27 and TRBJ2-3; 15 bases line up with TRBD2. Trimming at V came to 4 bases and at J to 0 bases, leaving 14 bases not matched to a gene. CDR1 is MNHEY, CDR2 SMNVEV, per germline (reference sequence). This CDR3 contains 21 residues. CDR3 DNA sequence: TGTGCCAGCAGTTCTCAGGACCTAGGGACTAGCGGGAGGATAAGCACAGATACGCAGTATTTT. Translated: CASSSQDLGTSGRISTDTQYF.